The rows below give T cell receptor beta chains drawn from one sample of a study of blood T cell repertoires in COVID-19. Profiled with immunoSEQ multiplex PCR; TCRdb holds only in-frame clones, not every one. The sample records 200,000 to 250,000 clones, around 80% being singletons. Sequencing was carried out using peripheral blood. These receptors were taken from a man under 40 with active or convalescent COVID-19. The CDR3 runs from the conserved cysteine through the conserved F or W. A D gene is named only where the DNA matches it firmly. Where a row states a size, it is once, few, many or the class of an expanded clone; other rows omit it.

TRBV27,TRBJ1-5,NA,TRBD1,CASSQATGERYQPQHF,TGTGCCAGCAGTCAGGCCACAGGGGAGCGTTATCAGCCCCAGCATTTT
TRBV28,TRBJ1-2,once,TRBD1,CASTAGGAGYTF,TGTGCCAGCACGGCAGGGGGCGCGGGCTACACCTTC
TRBV15,TRBJ1-1,NA,NA,CATSGPGGMNTEAFF,TGTGCCACCAGCGGCCCAGGAGGGATGAACACTGAAGCTTTCTTT
TRBV28,TRBJ1-1,NA,TRBD1,CASSLGTGGSWTEAFF,TGTGCCAGCAGTTTAGGGACAGGGGGCTCGTGGACTGAAGCTTTCTTT
TRBV7-9,TRBJ2-3,NA,TRBD1,CASSWDRDPDTQYF,TGTGCCAGCAGCTGGGACAGGGATCCAGATACGCAGTATTTT
TRBV6-5,TRBJ2-1,NA,TRBD2,CASSYEASGRDEQFF,TGTGCCAGCAGTTATGAGGCTAGCGGGAGAGATGAGCAGTTCTTC
TRBV18,TRBJ2-7,few,TRBD2,CASSPGLVYEQYF,TGTGCCAGCTCACCAGGACTAGTCTACGAGCAGTACTTC
TRBV30,TRBJ1-5,NA,NA,CAWSNNYSNQPQHF,TGTGCCTGGAGTAACAATTATAGCAATCAGCCCCAGCATTTT
TRBV3-1/TRBV3-2,TRBJ2-2,NA,TRBD1,CASSRGTERHTGELFF,TGTGCCAGCAGCAGGGGGACAGAGAGGCACACCGGGGAGCTGTTTTTT
TRBV5-1,TRBJ2-2,once,NA,CASSLASGNTGELFF,TGCGCCAGCAGCTTGGCCTCAGGGAACACCGGGGAGCTGTTTTTT
TRBV6-6,TRBJ1-2,NA,NA,CASSYGRRNGYTF,TGTGCCAGCAGTTACGGGCGGAGGAATGGCTACACCTTC
TRBV7-2,TRBJ1-3,NA,TRBD1,CASLDRGLSGNTIYF,TGTGCCAGCTTGGACAGGGGGCTCTCTGGAAACACCATATATTTT
TRBV25-1,TRBJ2-1,few,TRBD1,CASSQWDSSYNEQFF,TGTGCCAGCAGCCAGTGGGACAGCTCCTACAATGAGCAGTTCTTC
TRBV28,TRBJ1-1,NA,TRBD1,CASSLDRGNTEAFF,TGTGCCAGCAGTCTGGACAGGGGGAACACTGAAGCTTTCTTT
TRBV30,TRBJ2-6,NA,NA,CAWSLPVSSGANVLTF,TGTGCCTGGAGTCTACCCGTGAGCTCTGGGGCCAACGTCCTGACTTTC
TRBV28,TRBJ1-2,NA,TRBD1,CASSWNKYRDSYGYTF,TGTGCCAGCAGTTGGAATAAGTACAGGGACAGCTATGGCTACACCTTC
TRBV19,TRBJ1-1,NA,NA,CASSWLGAEAFF,TGTGCCAGTAGTTGGCTAGGGGCTGAAGCTTTCTTT
TRBV9,TRBJ2-2,NA,NA,CASTSFDTGELFF,TGTGCCAGCACTTCTTTCGACACCGGGGAGCTGTTTTTT
TRBV9,TRBJ2-1,NA,TRBD2,CASSDPLAGNDDEQFF,TGTGCCAGCAGCGACCCACTAGCGGGAAATGATGATGAGCAGTTCTTC
TRBV5-1,TRBJ1-6,NA,NA,CASSLANYSPLHF,TGCGCCAGCAGCTTGGCCAATTATTCACCCCTCCACTTT
TRBV29-1,TRBJ2-7,NA,TRBD1,CSGGQGDGEQYF,TGCAGCGGAGGACAGGGTGACGGCGAGCAGTACTTC
TRBV5-1,TRBJ2-7,once,NA,CASAGASYEQYF,TGCGCCAGCGCAGGGGCATCCTACGAGCAGTACTTC
TRBV24-1,TRBJ1-6,NA,TRBD1,CATSGLARQGHYNSPLHF,TGTGCCACCAGTGGGCTCGCTCGACAGGGGCATTATAATTCACCCCTCCACTTT
TRBV7-9,TRBJ1-1,NA,NA,CASSPPGHTTEAFF,TGTGCCAGCAGCCCACCGGGACACACCACTGAAGCTTTCTTT